This TCR beta chain was captured by sequencing in a study of neoadjuvant nivolumab and ipilimumab in lung cancer. Study outcomes and limitations: Only two of four nivolumab-treated tumors gained richness and clonality by surgery. TCR richness and clonality were higher in tumors than adjacent uninvolved lung. A small number of samples were TCR sequenced.

The CDR3 extends over 15 amino acids. Germline V gene data show CDR1 as SGHRS and CDR2 as YFSETQ. V was clipped by 3 bases and J by 5 bases; unmatched bases: 6. Remarks on this clone: Antigen unknown.

The data were produced by immunoSEQ multiplex PCR, yet TCRdb's version contains in-frame clones alone and is incomplete. The sample lists 40,000 to 55,000 clones, about 89% occurring once. The sample here was blood, taken before neoadjuvant nivolumab, alone or with ipilimumab. J is TRBJ2-1 and V is TRBV5-1; 9 nucleotides align to TRBD2. This sequence originates from an adult with non-small cell lung cancer. Some clones in this sample may be carry-over from other donors' samples. The CDR3 region has the DNA TGCGCCAGCAGCTGGACGACTAGCGGACACAATGAGCAGTTCTTC. Amino acids: CASSWTTSGHNEQFF.